This TCR beta chain was sequenced for a study of human T cells and chemical hapten exposure. Study background: The sensitizing agent was 2% DPC, placed on approximately 2 cm by approximately 2 cm of upper inner arm skin. There were per-sample TCR yield variations, arising mainly from small pooled library volume differences.

Germline V lookup: CDR1 LGHNA, CDR2 YNFKEQ. This CDR3 contains 18 residues. Trimming cost V 4 bases and J 4 bases; bases outside gene matches: 16. Time point here: pre-sensitization, week 0. The treatment is: therapeutic diphenylcyclopropenone sensitization with weekly scalp DPC. Blood was drawn before each patch test was applied. Those who donated were patients with alopecia, 18 to 70 years of age, and suitable for DPC. TCRdb called the RACE reads again in MiXCR, with one record for every CDR3 protein. Of about 120,000 distinct CDR3 sequences listed, about 14% were seen once; the top ten hold around 2.8%.

The rearrangement uses TRBV4-2 and TRBJ2-3; 8 nucleotides match TRBD2. This TCR derives from a woman aged 18 to 35 with alopecia areata. Some clones in this sample may be carry-over from other donors' samples. The input for sequencing was whole blood, taken in connection with sensitization to the hapten diphenylcyclopropenone (DPC). Here the CDR3 reads CASSPRGLADEKADTQYF. The CDR3 bases are TGTGCCAGCAGCCCTCGAGGACTAGCAGATGAGAAGGCAGATACGCAGTATTTT.